This record covers a single T cell receptor beta chain. Its target is not known. CDR1 SGHRS and CDR2 YFSETQ come from the germline V gene. The CDR3 length is 15 residues. Trimming took off 4 bases at V and 6 bases at J, with 16 bases between the two ends. Both 60 Vbeta primers and 13 Jbeta primers went into the PCR. Libraries were prepared by immunoSEQ multiplex PCR; TCRdb keeps only in-frame clonotypes and omits some of them. The table records about 230,000 clones, approximately 82% of them present only once. The source of the sample is a study of cytomegalovirus exposure and HLA in healthy donors. Turning to the study itself: An early release of data contained roughly 90 million unique TCRs, which came from HLA-typed donors.

These donors counted as nominally healthy when sampled, but unrecorded immune exposures were likely. Findings and limits, study-wide: The classifier reportedly diagnosed cytomegalovirus status with high specificity and sensitivity.

This receptor was obtained from a middle-aged woman in good health and CMV-seronegative. The gene calls are TRBV5-1 and TRBJ1-4; D is possibly TRBD1 (6 bases). Sequencing was carried out using PBMCs. The CDR3 DNA reads as TGCGCCAGCAGCCCGACAGGCCCAAGGGATGAAAAACTGTTTTTT. Protein: CASSPTGPRDEKLFF.